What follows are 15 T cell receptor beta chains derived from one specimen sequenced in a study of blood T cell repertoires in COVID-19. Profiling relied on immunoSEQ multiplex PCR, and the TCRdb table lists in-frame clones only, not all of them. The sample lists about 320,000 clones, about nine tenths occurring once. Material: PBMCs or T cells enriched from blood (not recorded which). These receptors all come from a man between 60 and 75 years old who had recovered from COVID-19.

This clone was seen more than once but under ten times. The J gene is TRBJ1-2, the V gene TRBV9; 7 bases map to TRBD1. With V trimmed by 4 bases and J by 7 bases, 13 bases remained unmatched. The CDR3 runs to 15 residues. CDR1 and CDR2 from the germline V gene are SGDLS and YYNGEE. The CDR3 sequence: CASSPRQGKGLGYTF. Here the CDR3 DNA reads TGTGCCAGCAGCCCCCGACAGGGTAAGGGGCTTGGCTACACCTTC.

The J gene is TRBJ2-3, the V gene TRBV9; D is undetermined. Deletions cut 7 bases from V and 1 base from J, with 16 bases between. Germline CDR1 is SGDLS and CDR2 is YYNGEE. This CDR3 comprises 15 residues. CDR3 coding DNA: TGTGCCAGCGGCATAGGTCGCCCGGGCACAGATACGCAGTATTTT. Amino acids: CASGIGRPGTDTQYF.

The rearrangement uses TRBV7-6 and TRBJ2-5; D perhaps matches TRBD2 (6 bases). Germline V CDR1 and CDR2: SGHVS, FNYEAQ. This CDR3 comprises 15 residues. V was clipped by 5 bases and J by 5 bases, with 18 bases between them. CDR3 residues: CASSPGPGRPETQYF. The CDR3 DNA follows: TGTGCCAGCAGCCCCGGGCCAGGGAGGCCGGAGACCCAGTACTTC.

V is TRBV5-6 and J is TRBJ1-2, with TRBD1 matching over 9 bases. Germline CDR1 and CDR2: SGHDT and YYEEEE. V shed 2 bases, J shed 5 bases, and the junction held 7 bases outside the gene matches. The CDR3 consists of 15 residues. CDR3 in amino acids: CASSFRTGGWYGYTF. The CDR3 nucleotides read TGTGCCAGCAGCTTTCGCACAGGGGGCTGGTATGGCTACACCTTC.

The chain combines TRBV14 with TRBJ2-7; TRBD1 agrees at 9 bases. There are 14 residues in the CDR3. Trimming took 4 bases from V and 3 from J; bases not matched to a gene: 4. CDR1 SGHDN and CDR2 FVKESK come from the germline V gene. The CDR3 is CASSRNRGLYEQYF. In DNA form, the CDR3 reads TGTGCCAGCAGCCGCAACAGGGGGCTCTACGAGCAGTACTTC.

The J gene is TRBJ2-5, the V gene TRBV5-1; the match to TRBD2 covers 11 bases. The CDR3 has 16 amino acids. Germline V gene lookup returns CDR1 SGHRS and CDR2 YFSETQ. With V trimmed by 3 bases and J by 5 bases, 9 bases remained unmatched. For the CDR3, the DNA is TGCGCCAGCAGCTCTACCCCTAGCGGGAGGTTCGAGACCCAGTACTTC. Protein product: CASSSTPSGRFETQYF. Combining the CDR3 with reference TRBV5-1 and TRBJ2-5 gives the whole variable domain KAGVTQTPRYLIKTRGQQVTLSCSPISGHRSVSWYQQTPGQGLQFLFEYFSETQRNKGNFPGRFSGRQFSNSRSEMNVSTLELGDSALYLCASSSTPSGRFETQYFGPGTRLLVL.

This CDR3 reads CSASREGYEQYF. The CDR3 nucleotides read TGCAGTGCTAGTAGAGAGGGCTACGAGCAGTACTTC. The rearrangement uses TRBV20-1 and TRBJ2-7, with TRBD2 as a possible D gene (5 bases). Germline loops: CDR1 DFQATT, CDR2 SNEGSKA (reference sequence). V lost 3 bases, J lost 3 bases, and 9 bases lay in between. There are 12 residues in the CDR3.

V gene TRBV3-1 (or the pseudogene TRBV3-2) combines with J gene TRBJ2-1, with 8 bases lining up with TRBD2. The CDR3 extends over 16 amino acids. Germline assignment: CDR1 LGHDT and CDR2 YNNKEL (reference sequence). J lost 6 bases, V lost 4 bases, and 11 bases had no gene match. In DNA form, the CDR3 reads TGTGCCAGCAGCCCCTATGGGACTAGTGTAATCAATGAGCAGTTCTTC. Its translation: CASSPYGTSVINEQFF.

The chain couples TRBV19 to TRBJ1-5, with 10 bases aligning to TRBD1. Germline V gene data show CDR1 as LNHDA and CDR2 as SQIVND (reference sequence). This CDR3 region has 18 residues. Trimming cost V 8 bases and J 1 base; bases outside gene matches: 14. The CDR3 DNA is TGTGCCAGTCCAGTCCGGGGACAGGGGAAGTTGAGCAATCAGCCCCAGCATTTT. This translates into CASPVRGQGKLSNQPQHF.

The CDR3 nucleotides read TGTGCCAGCAGCAAACCCCAGGGACAGTCTAGCTCCTATAATTCACCCCTCCACTTT. Its translation is CASSKPQGQSSSYNSPLHF. The chain recombines TRBV21-1 with TRBJ1-6; the DNA was not compared with TRBD1, the D call given in the table. TRBV21-1 is shown as a pseudogene. CDR3 size: 19 residues.

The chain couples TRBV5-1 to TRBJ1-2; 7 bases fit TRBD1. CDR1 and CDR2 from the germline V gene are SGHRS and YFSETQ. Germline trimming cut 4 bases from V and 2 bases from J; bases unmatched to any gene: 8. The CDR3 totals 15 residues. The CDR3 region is CASSRIPQGNYGYTF. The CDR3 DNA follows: TGCGCCAGCAGCCGTATCCCACAGGGGAACTATGGCTACACCTTC.

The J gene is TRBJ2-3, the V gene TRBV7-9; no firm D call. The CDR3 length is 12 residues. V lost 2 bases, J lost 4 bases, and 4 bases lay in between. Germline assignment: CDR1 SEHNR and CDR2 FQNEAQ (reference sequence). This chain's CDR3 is CASSLLADTQYF. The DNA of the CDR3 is TGTGCCAGCAGCTTACTCGCAGATACGCAGTATTTT.

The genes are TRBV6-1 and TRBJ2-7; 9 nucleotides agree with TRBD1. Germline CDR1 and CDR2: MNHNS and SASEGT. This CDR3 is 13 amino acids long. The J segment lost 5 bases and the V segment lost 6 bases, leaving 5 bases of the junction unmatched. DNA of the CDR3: TGTGCCAGCAGAACGGGACAGGGCCACGAGCAGTACTTC. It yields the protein CASRTGQGHEQYF.

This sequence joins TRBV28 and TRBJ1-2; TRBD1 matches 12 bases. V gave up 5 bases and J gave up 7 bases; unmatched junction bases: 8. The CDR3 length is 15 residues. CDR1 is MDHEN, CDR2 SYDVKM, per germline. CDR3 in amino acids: CASSEAGTGGRGYTF. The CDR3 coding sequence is TGTGCCAGCAGTGAAGCCGGGACAGGGGGCCGTGGCTACACCTTC.

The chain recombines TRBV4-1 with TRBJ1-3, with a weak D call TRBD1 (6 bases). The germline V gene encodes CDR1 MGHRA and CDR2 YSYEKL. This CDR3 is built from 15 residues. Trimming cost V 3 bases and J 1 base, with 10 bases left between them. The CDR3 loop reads CASSQGTRSGNTIYF. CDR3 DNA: TGCGCCAGCAGCCAGGGGACACGTTCTGGAAACACCATATATTTT.